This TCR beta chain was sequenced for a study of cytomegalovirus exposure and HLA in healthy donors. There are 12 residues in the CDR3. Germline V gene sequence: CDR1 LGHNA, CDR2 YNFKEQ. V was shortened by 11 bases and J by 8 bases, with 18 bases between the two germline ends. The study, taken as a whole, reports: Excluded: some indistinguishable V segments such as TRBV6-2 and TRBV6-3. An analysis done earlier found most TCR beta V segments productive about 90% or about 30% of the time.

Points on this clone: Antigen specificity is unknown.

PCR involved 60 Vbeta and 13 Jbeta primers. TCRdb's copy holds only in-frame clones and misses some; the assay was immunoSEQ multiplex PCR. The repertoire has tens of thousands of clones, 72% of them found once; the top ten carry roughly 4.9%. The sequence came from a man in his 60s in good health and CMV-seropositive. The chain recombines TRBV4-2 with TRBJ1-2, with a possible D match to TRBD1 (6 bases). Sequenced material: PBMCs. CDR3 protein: CAGEGGQGGYTF. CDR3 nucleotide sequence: TGTGCCGGGGAGGGGGGGCAGGGAGGCTACACCTTC.